Listed below are T cell receptor beta chains from one sample, sequenced in a study of shared clonotypes between healthy human individuals. Clones were sequenced by immunoSEQ multiplex PCR, and TCRdb holds only the in-frame ones, with some missing. The profile shows roughly 490,000 clones, 79% of them singletons. The sample consisted of PBMCs. The receptors were gathered from a woman in her 40s in good health. Some clones in this sample may be carry-over from other donors' samples. CDR3s include the opening cysteine and the closing phenylalanine or tryptophan. Each record gives: clone size, D gene, V gene, J gene, CDR3 protein, CDR3 DNA. D genes are given only for firm matches. Rows may omit the clone size; those that give it use once, few, many or a size class.

size: .
D: TRBD1
V: TRBV18
J: TRBJ2-7
CDR3: CASSVGQEREQYF
DNA: TGTGCCAGCTCAGTCGGACAGGAAAGAGAGCAGTACTTC

size: .
D: .
V: TRBV11-2
J: TRBJ1-1
CDR3: CASSSEPGFATEAFF
DNA: TGTGCCAGCAGCTCCGAGCCGGGGTTCGCCACTGAAGCTTTCTTT

size: once
D: .
V: TRBV5-1
J: TRBJ2-7
CDR3: CASSLLGGTYEQYF
DNA: TGCGCCAGCAGTCTGTTGGGAGGCACCTACGAGCAGTACTTC

size: .
D: .
V: TRBV7-6
J: TRBJ2-7
CDR3: CASSLGPAGSDYEQYF
DNA: TGTGCCAGCAGCTTAGGCCCGGCAGGGTCGGATTACGAGCAGTACTTC

size: .
D: .
V: TRBV5-1
J: TRBJ2-3
CDR3: CASSLELTDTQYF
DNA: TGCGCCAGCAGCTTGGAGCTCACAGATACGCAGTATTTT

size: .
D: TRBD1
V: TRBV6-1
J: TRBJ2-3
CDR3: CASSGAGQGEERTDTQYF
DNA: TGTGCCAGCAGTGGAGCGGGACAGGGGGAGGAAAGGACAGATACGCAGTATTTT

size: .
D: .
V: TRBV7-9
J: TRBJ2-1
CDR3: CASRARAAFLSWEEQFF
DNA: TGTGCCAGCAGGGCACGGGCCGCCTTCCTGAGTTGGGAGGAGCAGTTCTTC

size: .
D: .
V: TRBV15
J: TRBJ2-1
CDR3: CATSRDQGGSYNEQFF
DNA: TGTGCCACCAGCAGAGATCAGGGTGGGTCCTACAATGAGCAGTTCTTC

size: .
D: .
V: TRBV13
J: TRBJ2-7
CDR3: CASSLEGRNYEQYF
DNA: TGTGCCAGCAGCTTAGAGGGCAGAAACTACGAGCAGTACTTC

size: .
D: .
V: TRBV5-4
J: TRBJ2-2
CDR3: CASSLWAEGGELFF
DNA: TGTGCCAGCAGCTTGTGGGCAGAGGGCGGGGAGCTGTTTTTT